This TCR beta chain came from a study of T-cell memory formation after mild COVID-19. For the study at large: TCR clusters were largely donor specific.

Using its own MiXCR run on the 5' RACE reads, TCRdb lists one record per CDR3 protein. The repertoire holds over 350,000 distinct CDR3 sequences, with about 24% as singletons. As regards this clonotype: What it recognizes is unknown.

CDR3 length equals 15 residues. Germline-derived CDR1 and CDR2 are SGHTA and FQGNSA. Trimming shortened V by 3 bases and J by 1 base, and 13 bases separated the two germline ends. Study results and caveats: Pre-infection memory contained some responding clones, which suggested that cross-reactive memory had joined.

The specimen sequenced was PBMCs or a T cell subset sorted from them (not recorded which). This receptor was obtained from an adult woman who had mild COVID-19 (a few samples of this study predate the infection). Cell type and time point are not known. The chain couples TRBV7-2 to TRBJ2-7, with D perhaps matching TRBD2 (5 bases). The CDR3 sequence: CASSFDYSPSYEQYF. The CDR3 nucleotides read TGTGCCAGCAGCTTCGACTACTCCCCATCCTACGAGCAGTACTTC. Combining the CDR3 with reference TRBV7-2 and TRBJ2-7 gives the whole variable domain GAGVSQSPSNKVTEKGKDVELRCDPISGHTALYWYRQSLGQGLEFLIYFQGNSAPDKSGLPSDRFSAERTGGSVSTLTIQRTQQEDSAVYLCASSFDYSPSYEQYFGPGTRLTVT.